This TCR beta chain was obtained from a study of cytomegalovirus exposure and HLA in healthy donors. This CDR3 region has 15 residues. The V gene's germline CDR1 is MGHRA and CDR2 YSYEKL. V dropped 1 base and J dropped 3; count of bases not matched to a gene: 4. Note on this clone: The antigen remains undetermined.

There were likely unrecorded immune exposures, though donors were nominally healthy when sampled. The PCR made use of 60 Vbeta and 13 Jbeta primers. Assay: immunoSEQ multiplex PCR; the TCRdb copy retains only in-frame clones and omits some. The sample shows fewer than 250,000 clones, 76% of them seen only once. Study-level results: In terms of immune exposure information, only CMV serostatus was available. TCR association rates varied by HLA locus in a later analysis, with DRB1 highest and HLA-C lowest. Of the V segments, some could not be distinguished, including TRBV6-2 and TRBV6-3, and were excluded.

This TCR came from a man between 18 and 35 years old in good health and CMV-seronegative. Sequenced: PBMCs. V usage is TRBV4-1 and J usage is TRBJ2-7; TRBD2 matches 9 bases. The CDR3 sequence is CASSQGTSASYEQYF. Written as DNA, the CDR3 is TGCGCCAGCAGCCAAGGGACTAGCGCCAGCTACGAGCAGTACTTC.